This is a list of T cell receptor beta chains from one sample in a study of persistence of HIV-infected CD4 T cells. Using immunoSEQ multiplex PCR, the repertoire was profiled, and TCRdb retains in-frame clones only, with some absent. The sample lists roughly 41,000 clones; 65% to 85% were seen once. These receptors' targets are unknown. The specimen comprised CD4+ T cells sorted from PBMCs after 18-hour stimulation, sampled from a patient who received antiretroviral therapy. These receptors were taken from an adult man with HIV who was CMV-seropositive. Both conserved end residues are part of each CDR3. The D gene is left open where the match is weak. The size field is filled for only some rows; it gives once, few, many or a size class.

d_call	clone_size	v_call	j_call	cdr3_aa	cdr3_nt
.	.	TRBV7-9	TRBJ1-1	CASSLGEGHYTEAFF	TGTGCCAGCAGCTTGGGCGAGGGACACTACACTGAAGCTTTCTTT
.	.	TRBV28	TRBJ1-2	CASSSGDWVANYGYTF	TGTGCCAGCAGCTCAGGGGATTGGGTTGCGAACTATGGCTACACCTTC
TRBD1	.	TRBV6-5	TRBJ1-2	CASYSETGRHGYTF	TGTGCCAGCTACTCAGAGACAGGGAGACATGGCTACACCTTC
.	once	TRBV5-1	TRBJ1-2	CASSSGVLPGEGYTF	TGCGCCAGCAGTTCCGGGGTCCTGCCGGGGGAGGGCTACACCTTC
.	.	TRBV5-1	TRBJ2-2	CASSLARGGSGELFF	TGCGCCAGCAGCTTGGCCCGAGGAGGGAGCGGGGAGCTGTTTTTT
.	.	TRBV2	TRBJ2-7	CASSGGEQYF	TGTGCCAGCAGTGGAGGCGAGCAGTACTTC
.	.	TRBV5-1	TRBJ2-1	CASSWPLTGAGRNEQFF	TGCGCCAGCAGCTGGCCCCTCACGGGGGCCGGGAGGAATGAGCAGTTCTTC
.	once	TRBV7-8	TRBJ2-7	CASSLARGRAYEQYF	TGTGCCAGCAGCTTAGCGCGAGGCCGGGCCTACGAGCAGTACTTC
.	.	TRBV10-1	TRBJ2-1	CASSESWLAEQFF	TGCGCCAGCAGTGAGTCCTGGCTAGCGGAGCAGTTCTTC
.	.	TRBV5-6	TRBJ1-2	CASTLGGANYGYTF	TGTGCCAGCACCCTGGGAGGAGCTAACTATGGCTACACCTTC
TRBD1	.	TRBV28	TRBJ2-2	CASSPPDRDTGELFF	TGTGCCAGCAGTCCTCCGGACAGGGACACCGGGGAGCTGTTTTTT
.	few	TRBV7-9	TRBJ1-3	CASSLTSQRSGNTIYF	TGTGCCAGCAGCTTAACGTCTCAGAGATCTGGAAACACCATATATTTT
.	.	TRBV27	TRBJ2-1	CASSAPGPRSYNEQFF	TGTGCCAGCAGTGCCCCAGGGCCTCGCTCCTACAATGAGCAGTTCTTC
.	.	TRBV5-1	TRBJ2-1	CASSEEGDNEQFF	TGCGCCAGCAGCGAAGAAGGGGACAATGAGCAGTTCTTC
TRBD1	.	TRBV29-1	TRBJ1-4	CSGRDRHNEKLFF	TGCAGCGGTCGGGACAGACATAATGAAAAACTGTTTTTT
TRBD1	.	TRBV6-6	TRBJ1-5	CASSYPTGGNQPQHF	TGTGCCAGCAGTTACCCCACAGGGGGGAATCAGCCCCAGCATTTT
.	.	TRBV6-4	TRBJ1-2	CASRAQGMGSDGYTF	TGTGCCAGCAGGGCGCAGGGTATGGGATCGGATGGCTACACCTTC
.	.	TRBV4-1	TRBJ2-7	CASSQETTRNQKQYF	TGCGCCAGCAGCCAAGAAACGACAAGGAACCAAAAGCAGTACTTC
.	.	TRBV28	TRBJ2-6	CASSSFSGANVLTF	TGTGCCAGCAGCTCTTTCTCTGGGGCCAACGTCCTGACTTTC
.	once	TRBV7-7	TRBJ2-3	CASSLNVGTTDTQYF	TGTGCCAGCAGCTTAAACGTGGGGACCACAGATACGCAGTATTTT
.	few	TRBV7-9	TRBJ1-2	CASSLTGEGYTF	TGTGCCAGCAGCCTAACGGGGGAAGGCTACACCTTC
TRBD1	.	TRBV18	TRBJ1-4	CASSTGTVNEKLFF	TGTGCCAGCTCAACCGGGACAGTAAATGAAAAACTGTTTTTT
.	.	TRBV14	TRBJ2-2	CASSPTGLGRTGELFF	TGTGCCAGCAGCCCCACCGGACTGGGGAGGACCGGGGAGCTGTTTTTT
.	medium-sized	TRBV19	TRBJ1-5	CASSRRPVGTNSNQPQHF	TGTGCCAGTAGTCGAAGGCCGGTGGGGACAAATAGCAATCAGCCCCAGCATTTT